These T cell receptor beta chains were read from a single sample in a study of response to subunit inactivated influenza vaccine. TCRdb re-called the RT-PCR reads through MiXCR, storing one row per CDR3 protein. The sample has roughly 650,000 distinct CDR3 sequences; 12% to 15% are singletons. The input for sequencing was PBMCs from blood, taken 14 to 15 days before vaccination. All receptors derive from a man in his fifties who received an inactivated influenza vaccine. Each CDR3 is given with its conserved first and last residue. Each record gives: V gene, D gene, J gene, clone size, CDR3 DNA, CDR3 protein. A D gene is named only where the DNA matches it firmly. Rows may omit the clone size; those that give it use once, few, many or a size class.

V gene: TRBV6-6
D gene: -
J gene: TRBJ2-7
clone size: few
CDR3 DNA: TGTGCCAGCAGTTACGTTGTCCACGAGCAGTACTTC
CDR3 protein: CASSYVVHEQYF

V gene: TRBV29-1
D gene: -
J gene: TRBJ2-3
clone size: -
CDR3 DNA: TGCAGCGCGAAGGGTACAGGGATTGATACGCAGTATTTT
CDR3 protein: CSAKGTGIDTQYF

V gene: TRBV30
D gene: TRBD2
J gene: TRBJ2-1
clone size: -
CDR3 DNA: TGTGCCTGGAGAATGCGGGGGGGCTACAATGAGCAGTTCTTC
CDR3 protein: CAWRMRGGYNEQFF

V gene: TRBV10-3
D gene: TRBD2
J gene: TRBJ2-1
clone size: -
CDR3 DNA: TGTGCCATCAGTCCTAGCGGACTTTACAATGAGCAGTTCTTC
CDR3 protein: CAISPSGLYNEQFF

V gene: TRBV11-2
D gene: -
J gene: TRBJ2-7
clone size: -
CDR3 DNA: TGTGCCAGCAGCTTAGAGGGCCGAAGCTATTCCTACGAGCAGTACTTC
CDR3 protein: CASSLEGRSYSYEQYF

V gene: TRBV2
D gene: -
J gene: TRBJ2-4
clone size: -
CDR3 DNA: TGTGCCAGCAGTGGTTCCCAAGACATTCAGTACTTC
CDR3 protein: CASSGSQDIQYF

V gene: TRBV10-3
D gene: -
J gene: TRBJ1-5
clone size: few
CDR3 DNA: TGTGCCATCAGTGAGTCGGGGCGGATCAATCAGCCCCAGCATTTT
CDR3 protein: CAISESGRINQPQHF

V gene: TRBV12-3/TRBV12-4
D gene: -
J gene: TRBJ1-5
clone size: many
CDR3 DNA: TGTGCCAGCAGTTTTATTAATCAGCCCCAGCATTTT
CDR3 protein: CASSFINQPQHF

V gene: TRBV20-1
D gene: TRBD2
J gene: TRBJ2-1
clone size: many
CDR3 DNA: TGCAGTATTCTAGCGGGAGGGCGTAATGAGCAGTTCTTC
CDR3 protein: CSILAGGRNEQFF

V gene: TRBV20-1
D gene: -
J gene: TRBJ1-1
clone size: few
CDR3 DNA: TGCAGTGCTACACGTGAAGCTTTCTTT
CDR3 protein: CSATREAFF

V gene: TRBV5-4
D gene: TRBD2
J gene: TRBJ2-3
clone size: few
CDR3 DNA: TGTGCCAGCAGCTTGGCCTTCGGCGGGGGAAATACGCAGTATTTT
CDR3 protein: CASSLAFGGGNTQYF

V gene: TRBV20-1
D gene: -
J gene: TRBJ2-5
clone size: -
CDR3 DNA: TGCAGTGCTAGTCAGGGAGCGTCGGAGACCCAGTACTTC
CDR3 protein: CSASQGASETQYF

V gene: TRBV6-2/TRBV6-3
D gene: -
J gene: TRBJ2-7
clone size: -
CDR3 DNA: TGTGCCAGCAGTTACGACCGCGCCCCCTACGAGCAGTACTTC
CDR3 protein: CASSYDRAPYEQYF

V gene: TRBV4-1
D gene: TRBD1
J gene: TRBJ2-7
clone size: -
CDR3 DNA: TGCGCCAGCAGCCATTTTCCCCAGGGGGCGGCCTACGAGCAGTACTTC
CDR3 protein: CASSHFPQGAAYEQYF

V gene: TRBV6-1
D gene: -
J gene: TRBJ1-6
clone size: -
CDR3 DNA: TGTGCCAGTGGGCTGGGGGGAGGTAATTCACCCCTCCACTTT
CDR3 protein: CASGLGGGNSPLHF

V gene: TRBV20-1
D gene: -
J gene: TRBJ1-1
clone size: -
CDR3 DNA: TGCAGTGCTAGAGATCTAAGGGGATCGAACACTGAAGCTTTCTTT
CDR3 protein: CSARDLRGSNTEAFF

V gene: TRBV12-3/TRBV12-4
D gene: TRBD1
J gene: TRBJ2-7
clone size: few
CDR3 DNA: TGTGCCAGCAGTGCGGACAGGACCGCCTACGAGCAGTACTTC
CDR3 protein: CASSADRTAYEQYF

V gene: TRBV29-1
D gene: -
J gene: TRBJ2-5
clone size: -
CDR3 DNA: TGCAGCGTTGCCGCCTCCTACAATCGGGAGAGGGGCGAGACCCAGTACTTC
CDR3 protein: CSVAASYNRERGETQYF

V gene: TRBV5-1
D gene: TRBD1
J gene: TRBJ2-7
clone size: many
CDR3 DNA: TGCGCCAGCAGCAGCAGACAGGGGTACGAGCAGTACTTC
CDR3 protein: CASSSRQGYEQYF

V gene: TRBV7-2
D gene: -
J gene: TRBJ1-6
clone size: -
CDR3 DNA: TGTGCCAGCAGCACGGGGAATTCACCCCTCCACTTT
CDR3 protein: CASSTGNSPLHF

V gene: TRBV12-3/TRBV12-4
D gene: -
J gene: TRBJ2-3
clone size: few
CDR3 DNA: TGTGCCAGCAGTTTCGGGGCCACAGATACGCAGTATTTT
CDR3 protein: CASSFGATDTQYF

V gene: TRBV5-1
D gene: -
J gene: TRBJ2-5
clone size: few
CDR3 DNA: TGCGCCAGCAGCTTGGTGATGGGGGTGGAGACCCAGTACTTC
CDR3 protein: CASSLVMGVETQYF

V gene: TRBV9
D gene: -
J gene: TRBJ2-3
clone size: few
CDR3 DNA: TGTGCCAGCAGCGTAGTGGGCTACACAGATACGCAGTATTTT
CDR3 protein: CASSVVGYTDTQYF

V gene: TRBV3-1
D gene: -
J gene: TRBJ1-2
clone size: -
CDR3 DNA: TGTGCCAGCAATCTCTCTAAGCATGGCTACACCTTC
CDR3 protein: CASNLSKHGYTF

V gene: TRBV28
D gene: -
J gene: TRBJ1-2
clone size: few
CDR3 DNA: TGTGCCTCTCGTGGGGGGCTTAGAGGCTACACCTTC
CDR3 protein: CASRGGLRGYTF

V gene: TRBV20-1
D gene: -
J gene: TRBJ1-4
clone size: few
CDR3 DNA: TGCAGTGCCCCGACGTCAACTAATGAAAAACTGTTTTTT
CDR3 protein: CSAPTSTNEKLFF

V gene: TRBV4-1
D gene: -
J gene: TRBJ1-5
clone size: many
CDR3 DNA: TGTGCCAGCAGCCAAGAGTCACAGAGCAATCAGCCCCAGCATTTT
CDR3 protein: CASSQESQSNQPQHF

V gene: TRBV20-1
D gene: TRBD2
J gene: TRBJ2-1
clone size: few
CDR3 DNA: TGCAGTGCTAGTCGACTAGCGCCTTACAATGAGCAGTTCTTC
CDR3 protein: CSASRLAPYNEQFF

V gene: TRBV27
D gene: -
J gene: TRBJ2-7
clone size: few
CDR3 DNA: TGTGCCAGCAGTTTATCGGCGGCCCTCTTCTACGAGCAGTACTTC
CDR3 protein: CASSLSAALFYEQYF

V gene: TRBV20-1
D gene: -
J gene: TRBJ2-6
clone size: few
CDR3 DNA: TGCAGTGTACGCAGACCAAGCTCTGGGGCCAACGTCCTGACTTTC
CDR3 protein: CSVRRPSSGANVLTF

V gene: TRBV20-1
D gene: TRBD1
J gene: TRBJ1-2
clone size: -
CDR3 DNA: TGCAGTGTCGTGACAGGGGGAGCTAACTATGGCTACACCTTC
CDR3 protein: CSVVTGGANYGYTF

V gene: TRBV20-1
D gene: -
J gene: TRBJ2-2
clone size: -
CDR3 DNA: TGCAGTGCTAGATCAGGGACCGGGGAGCTGTTTTTT
CDR3 protein: CSARSGTGELFF

V gene: TRBV4-2
D gene: TRBD2
J gene: TRBJ2-1
clone size: few
CDR3 DNA: TGTGCCAGCAGCCAAGGGCTAGCGGGGGGGCGGAATGAGCAGTTCTTC
CDR3 protein: CASSQGLAGGRNEQFF

V gene: TRBV28
D gene: -
J gene: TRBJ2-5
clone size: few
CDR3 DNA: TGTGCCAGCAGGGAACGGGGAGAAGAGACCCAGTACTTC
CDR3 protein: CASRERGEETQYF

V gene: TRBV4-3
D gene: -
J gene: TRBJ2-7
clone size: -
CDR3 DNA: TGCGCCAGCAGCCAAGGCAGGGACGCGAGGTACGAGCAGTACTTC
CDR3 protein: CASSQGRDARYEQYF